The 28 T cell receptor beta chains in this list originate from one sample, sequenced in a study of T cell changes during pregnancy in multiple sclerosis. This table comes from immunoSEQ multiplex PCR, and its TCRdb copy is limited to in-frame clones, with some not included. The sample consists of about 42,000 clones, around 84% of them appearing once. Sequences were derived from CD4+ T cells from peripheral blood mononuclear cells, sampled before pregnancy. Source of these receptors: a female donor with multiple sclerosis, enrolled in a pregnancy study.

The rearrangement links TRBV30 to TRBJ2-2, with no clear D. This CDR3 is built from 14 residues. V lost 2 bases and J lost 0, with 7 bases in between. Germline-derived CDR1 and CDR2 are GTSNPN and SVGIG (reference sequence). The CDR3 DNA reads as TGTGCCTGGAGTTCCGACTCGAACACCGGGGAGCTGTTTTTT. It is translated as CAWSSDSNTGELFF.

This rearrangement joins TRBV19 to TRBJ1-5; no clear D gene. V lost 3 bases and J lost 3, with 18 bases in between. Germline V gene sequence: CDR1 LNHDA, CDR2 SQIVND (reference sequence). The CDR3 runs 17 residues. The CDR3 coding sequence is TGTGCCAGTAGTATCATCAGGAACCCAAGTCTCAATCAGCCCCAGCATTTT. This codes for CASSIIRNPSLNQPQHF. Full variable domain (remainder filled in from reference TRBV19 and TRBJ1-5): DGGITQSPKYLFRKEGQNVTLSCEQNLNHDAMYWYRQDPGQGLRLIYYSQIVNDFQKGDIAEGYSVSREKKESFPLTVTSAQKNPTAFYLCASSIIRNPSLNQPQHFGDGTRLSIL.

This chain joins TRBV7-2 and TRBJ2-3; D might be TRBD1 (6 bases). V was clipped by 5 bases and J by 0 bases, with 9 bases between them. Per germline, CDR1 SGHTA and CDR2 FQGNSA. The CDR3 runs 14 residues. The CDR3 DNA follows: TGTGCCAGCAGCAGAGGACAGAGCACAGATACGCAGTATTTT. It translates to CASSRGQSTDTQYF.

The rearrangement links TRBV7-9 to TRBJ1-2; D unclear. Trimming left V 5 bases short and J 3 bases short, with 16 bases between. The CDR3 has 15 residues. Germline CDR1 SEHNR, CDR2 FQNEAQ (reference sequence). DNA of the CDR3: TGTGCCAGCAGCCCGCGCGGGGTCGGACACTATGGCTACACCTTC. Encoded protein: CASSPRGVGHYGYTF.

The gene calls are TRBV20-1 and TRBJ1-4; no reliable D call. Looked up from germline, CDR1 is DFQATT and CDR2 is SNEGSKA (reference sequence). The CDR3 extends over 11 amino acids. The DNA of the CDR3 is TGCAGCCAAGAATACGGGGAAAAACTGTTTTTT. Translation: CSQEYGEKLFF.

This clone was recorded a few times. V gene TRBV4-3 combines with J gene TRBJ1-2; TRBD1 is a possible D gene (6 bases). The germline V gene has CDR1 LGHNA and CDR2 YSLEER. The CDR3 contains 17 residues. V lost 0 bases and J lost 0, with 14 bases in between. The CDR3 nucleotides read TGCGCCAGCAGCCAAGAACGCAGGGGTAACGCTAACTATGGCTACACCTTC. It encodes CASSQERRGNANYGYTF.

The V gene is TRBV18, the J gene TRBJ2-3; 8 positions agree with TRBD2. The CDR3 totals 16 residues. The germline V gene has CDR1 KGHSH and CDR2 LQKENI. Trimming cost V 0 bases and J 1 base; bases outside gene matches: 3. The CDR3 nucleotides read TGTGCCAGCTCACCACCGAAGACTAGCGGCACAGATACGCAGTATTTT. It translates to CASSPPKTSGTDTQYF.

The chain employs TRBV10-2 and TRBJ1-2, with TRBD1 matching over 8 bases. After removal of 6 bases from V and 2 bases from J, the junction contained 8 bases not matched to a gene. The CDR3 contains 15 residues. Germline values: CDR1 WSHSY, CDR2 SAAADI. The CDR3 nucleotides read TGCGCCAGCAGACCCGGACAGGGCCAAAACTATGGCTACACCTTC. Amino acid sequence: CASRPGQGQNYGYTF.

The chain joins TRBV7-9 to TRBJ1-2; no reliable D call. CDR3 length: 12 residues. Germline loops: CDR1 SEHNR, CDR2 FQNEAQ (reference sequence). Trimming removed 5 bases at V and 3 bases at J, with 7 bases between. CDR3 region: CASSPRDYGYTF. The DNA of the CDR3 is TGTGCCAGCAGCCCCCGGGACTATGGCTACACCTTC.

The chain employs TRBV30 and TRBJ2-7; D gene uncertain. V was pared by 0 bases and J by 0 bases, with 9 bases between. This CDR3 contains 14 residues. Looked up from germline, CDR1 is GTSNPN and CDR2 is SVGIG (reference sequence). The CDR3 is CAWSVETISYEQYF. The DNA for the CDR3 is TGTGCCTGGAGTGTTGAGACAATCTCCTACGAGCAGTACTTC.

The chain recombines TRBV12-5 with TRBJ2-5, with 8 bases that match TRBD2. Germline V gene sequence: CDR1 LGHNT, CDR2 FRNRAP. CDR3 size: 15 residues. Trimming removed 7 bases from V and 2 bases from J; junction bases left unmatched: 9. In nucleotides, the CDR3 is TGTGCTAGTGCCGCGGGGGGCCTTAGGCAAGAGACCCAGTACTTC. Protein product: CASAAGGLRQETQYF.

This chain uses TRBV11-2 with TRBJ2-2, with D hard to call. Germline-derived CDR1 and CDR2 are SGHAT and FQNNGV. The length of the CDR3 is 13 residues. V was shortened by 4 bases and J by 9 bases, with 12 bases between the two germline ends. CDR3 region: CASSSLSLRELFF. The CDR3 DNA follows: TGTGCCAGCAGCTCCCTCTCCCTCCGGGAGCTGTTTTTT.

The CDR3 DNA reads as TGTGCCAGCAGCTTGGGCGAAGAGACCCAGTACTTC. Protein sequence: CASSLGEETQYF. The V and J genes are TRBV7-9 and TRBJ2-5; D is unresolved. Trimming left V 3 bases short and J 3 bases short, with 5 bases between. In germline, CDR1 is SEHNR, CDR2 FQNEAQ (reference sequence). There are 12 residues in the CDR3.

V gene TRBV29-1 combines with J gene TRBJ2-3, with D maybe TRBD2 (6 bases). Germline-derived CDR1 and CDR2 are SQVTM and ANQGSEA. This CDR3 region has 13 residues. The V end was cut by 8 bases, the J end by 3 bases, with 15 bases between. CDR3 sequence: CSSWRDGTDTQYF. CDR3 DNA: TGCAGCAGTTGGCGGGATGGGACAGATACGCAGTATTTT.

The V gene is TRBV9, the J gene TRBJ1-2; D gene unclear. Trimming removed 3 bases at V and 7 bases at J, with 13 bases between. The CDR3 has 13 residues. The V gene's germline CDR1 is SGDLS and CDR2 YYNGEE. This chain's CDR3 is CASSGARDSGYTF. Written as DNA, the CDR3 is TGTGCCAGCAGCGGAGCTCGGGATAGTGGCTACACCTTC. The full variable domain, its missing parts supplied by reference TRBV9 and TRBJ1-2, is DSGVTQTPKHLITATGQRVTLRCSPRSGDLSVYWYQQSLDQGLQFLIQYYNGEERAKGNILERFSAQQFPDLHSELNLSSLELGDSALYFCASSGARDSGYTFGSGTRLTVV.

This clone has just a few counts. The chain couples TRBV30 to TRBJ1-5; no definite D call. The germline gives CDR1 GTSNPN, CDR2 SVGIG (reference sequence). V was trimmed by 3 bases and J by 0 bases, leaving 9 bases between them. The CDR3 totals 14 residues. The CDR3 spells CAWRAGNSNQPQHF. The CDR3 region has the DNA TGTGCCTGGAGGGCGGGAAATAGCAATCAGCCCCAGCATTTT.

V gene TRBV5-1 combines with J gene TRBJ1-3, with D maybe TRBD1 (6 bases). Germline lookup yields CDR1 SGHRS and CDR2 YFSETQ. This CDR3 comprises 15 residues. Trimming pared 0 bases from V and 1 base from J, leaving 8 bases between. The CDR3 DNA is TGCGCCAGCAGCTTGGCCCAGGGGTCTGGAAACACCATATATTTT. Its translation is CASSLAQGSGNTIYF.

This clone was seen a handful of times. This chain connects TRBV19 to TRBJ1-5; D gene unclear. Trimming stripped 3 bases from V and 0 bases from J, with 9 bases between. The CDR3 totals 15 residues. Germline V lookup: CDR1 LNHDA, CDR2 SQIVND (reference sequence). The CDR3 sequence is CASSISPVSNQPQHF. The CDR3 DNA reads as TGTGCCAGTAGTATCTCCCCAGTTAGCAATCAGCCCCAGCATTTT.

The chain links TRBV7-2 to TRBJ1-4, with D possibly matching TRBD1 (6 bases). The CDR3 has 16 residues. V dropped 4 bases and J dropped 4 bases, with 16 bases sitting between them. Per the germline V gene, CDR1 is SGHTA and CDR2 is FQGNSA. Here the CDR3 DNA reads TGTGCCAGCAGCTCCCAGACAGGCCTTCTTAATGAAAAACTGTTTTTT. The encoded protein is CASSSQTGLLNEKLFF. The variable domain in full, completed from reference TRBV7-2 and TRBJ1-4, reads GAGVSQSPSNKVTEKGKDVELRCDPISGHTALYWYRQSLGQGLEFLIYFQGNSAPDKSGLPSDRFSAERTGGSVSTLTIQRTQQEDSAVYLCASSSQTGLLNEKLFFGSGTQLSVL.

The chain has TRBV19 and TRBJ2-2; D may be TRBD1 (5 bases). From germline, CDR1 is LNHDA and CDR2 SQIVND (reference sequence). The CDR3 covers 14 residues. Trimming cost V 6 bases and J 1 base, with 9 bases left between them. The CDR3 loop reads CASSRAVNTGELFF. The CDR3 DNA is TGTGCCAGTAGCAGGGCGGTGAACACCGGGGAGCTGTTTTTT.

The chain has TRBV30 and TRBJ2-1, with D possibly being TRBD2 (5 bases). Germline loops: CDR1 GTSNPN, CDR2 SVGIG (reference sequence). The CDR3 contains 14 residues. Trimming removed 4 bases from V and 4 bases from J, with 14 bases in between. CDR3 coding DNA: TGTGCCTGGAATACGGGAAGGCCTTACAATGAGCAGTTCTTC. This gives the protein CAWNTGRPYNEQFF.

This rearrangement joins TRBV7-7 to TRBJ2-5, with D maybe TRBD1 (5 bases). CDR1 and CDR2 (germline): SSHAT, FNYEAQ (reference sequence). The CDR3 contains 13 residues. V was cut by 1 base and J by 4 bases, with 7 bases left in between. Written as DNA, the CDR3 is TGTGCCAGCAGCTTAGAAGGGGCAGAGACCCAGTACTTC. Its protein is CASSLEGAETQYF.

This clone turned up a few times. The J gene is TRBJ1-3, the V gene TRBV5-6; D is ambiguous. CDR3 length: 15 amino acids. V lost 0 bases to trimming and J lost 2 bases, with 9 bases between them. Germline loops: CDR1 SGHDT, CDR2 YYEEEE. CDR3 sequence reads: CASSLDGYAGNTIYF. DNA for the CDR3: TGTGCCAGCAGCTTGGACGGTTATGCTGGAAACACCATATATTTT.

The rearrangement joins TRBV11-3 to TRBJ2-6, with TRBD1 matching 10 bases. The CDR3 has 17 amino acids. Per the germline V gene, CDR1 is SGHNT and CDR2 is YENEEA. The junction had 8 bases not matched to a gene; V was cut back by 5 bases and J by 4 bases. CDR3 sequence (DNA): TGTGCCAGCAGCCCCGGGACAGGGGTGTTGGGGGCCAACGTCCTGACTTTC. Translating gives CASSPGTGVLGANVLTF.

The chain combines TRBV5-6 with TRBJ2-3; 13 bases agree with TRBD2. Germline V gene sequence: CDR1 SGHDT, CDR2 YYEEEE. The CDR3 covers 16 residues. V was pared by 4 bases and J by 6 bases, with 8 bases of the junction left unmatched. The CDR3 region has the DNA TGTGCCAGCAGCAAACGGACTAGCGGGGGATCGGATACGCAGTATTTT. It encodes CASSKRTSGGSDTQYF.

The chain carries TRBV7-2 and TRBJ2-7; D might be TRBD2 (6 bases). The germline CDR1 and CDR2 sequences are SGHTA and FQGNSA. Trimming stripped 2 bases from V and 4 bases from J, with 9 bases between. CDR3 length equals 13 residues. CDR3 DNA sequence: TGTGCCAGCAGCTTAATGGGGGGTTACGAGCAGTACTTC. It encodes CASSLMGGYEQYF.

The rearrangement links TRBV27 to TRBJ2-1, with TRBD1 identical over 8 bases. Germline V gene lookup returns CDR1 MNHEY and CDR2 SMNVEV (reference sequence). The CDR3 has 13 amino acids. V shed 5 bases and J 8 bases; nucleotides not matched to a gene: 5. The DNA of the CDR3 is TGTGCCAGCAGTCCACAGGGGGGAGATGAGCAGTTCTTC. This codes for CASSPQGGDEQFF.

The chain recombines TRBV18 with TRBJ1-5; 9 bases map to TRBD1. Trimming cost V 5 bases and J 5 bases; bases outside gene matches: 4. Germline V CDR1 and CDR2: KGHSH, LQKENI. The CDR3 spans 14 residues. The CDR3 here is CASSEGQGYQPQHF. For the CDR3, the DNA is TGTGCCAGCTCAGAGGGACAGGGATATCAGCCCCAGCATTTT.